The 25 T cell receptor beta chains in this list originate from one sample, sequenced in a study of T cell changes during pregnancy in multiple sclerosis. The repertoire was sequenced with immunoSEQ multiplex PCR; TCRdb's copy has only in-frame clones and lacks some. The data show over 75,000 clones, around 92% seen once. The sequencing used peripheral blood, collected in the first trimester of pregnancy. The source is a female donor with multiple sclerosis, enrolled in a pregnancy study.

A single count supports this clone. The chain employs TRBV21-1 and TRBJ2-7; TRBD2 is taken as the D call from the table, unchecked against the DNA. TRBV21-1 is assigned pseudogene status. The CDR3 is 15 amino acids. The CDR3 sequence is CASLRVSGMRNEQYF. The CDR3 DNA follows: TGTGCCAGCCTCAGGGTTAGCGGGATGAGGAACGAGCAGTACTTC.

The chain couples TRBV5-1 to TRBJ2-7; D perhaps matches TRBD1 (5 bases). Per germline, CDR1 SGHRS and CDR2 YFSETQ. This CDR3 is 14 amino acids long. V shed 1 base and J shed 5 bases, with 13 bases lying between them. The CDR3: CASSLTTGTHEQYF. The CDR3 nucleotides read TGCGCCAGCAGCTTGACCACAGGAACCCACGAGCAGTACTTC.

The V gene is TRBV28, the J gene TRBJ2-5; tentative D call: TRBD2 (5 bases). The CDR3 has 15 residues. Trimming removed 7 bases at V and 3 bases at J, with 18 bases between. Germline CDR1 is MDHEN and CDR2 is SYDVKM. The CDR3: CASTLIGRREETQYF. CDR3 sequence (DNA): TGTGCCAGCACCCTCATAGGAAGGCGGGAAGAGACCCAGTACTTC.

The gene calls are TRBV4-1 and TRBJ2-3; a weak D match, TRBD1 (5 bases). The germline V and J ends were trimmed by 5 bases and 1 base, with 16 bases remaining between them. This CDR3 region has 16 residues. Germline V gene data show CDR1 as MGHRA and CDR2 as YSYEKL. The CDR3, as DNA: TGCGCCAGCAGCAAGGCCCAGGGTGGGGGCACAGATACGCAGTATTTT. As protein: CASSKAQGGGTDTQYF.

This clone has just one count. This sequence joins TRBV28 and TRBJ2-7, with D possibly matching TRBD2 (7 bases). The V gene lost 5 bases and the J gene lost 3 bases, with 17 bases spanning the gap. Germline V lookup: CDR1 MDHEN, CDR2 SYDVKM. The CDR3 runs 15 residues. CDR3 loop: CASSPRGGAGYEQYF. The CDR3 nucleotides are TGTGCCAGCAGTCCTAGGGGGGGCGCTGGCTACGAGCAGTACTTC.

The gene calls are TRBV11-1 and TRBJ2-5, with 7 bases matching TRBD2. There are 17 residues in the CDR3. V shed 1 base, J shed 5 bases, and the junction held 13 bases outside the gene matches. CDR1 is SGHAT and CDR2 is FQDESV in the germline V gene (reference sequence). In DNA form, the CDR3 reads TGTGCCAGCAGCTTAGAAACAGGCGGGGGTGGTTTCGAGACCCAGTACTTC. It is translated as CASSLETGGGGFETQYF.

The CDR3 DNA follows: TGTGCCAGCAGTGAATCGGGGACAGAACACTTCTCTGGAAACACCATATATTTT. Translated, it gives CASSESGTEHFSGNTIYF. The chain is built from TRBV25-1 and TRBJ1-3; 7 nucleotides match TRBD1. Germline V lookup: CDR1 MGHDK, CDR2 SYGVNS. The CDR3 extends over 18 amino acids. V lost 1 base and J lost 0; bases outside the gene matches: 9.

In DNA, the CDR3 is TGTGCCAGCAGAAGACAGGGCTATGAGCAGTTCTTC. It specifies CASRRQGYEQFF. V is TRBV6-5 and J is TRBJ2-1; 7 nucleotides line up with TRBD1. The CDR3 totals 12 residues. After removal of 6 bases from V and 8 bases from J, the junction contained 4 bases not matched to a gene. Germline V lookup: CDR1 MNHEY, CDR2 SVGAGI.

The rearrangement uses TRBV6-4 and TRBJ1-2, with a tentative D call TRBD1 (6 bases). Germline V gene sequence: CDR1 MRHNA, CDR2 SNTAGT. Trimming cost V 5 bases and J 5 bases, with 21 bases left between them. The CDR3 totals 16 residues. The CDR3 region is CASSTNWDTERYGYTF. CDR3 DNA sequence: TGTGCCAGCAGTACGAACTGGGACACGGAACGATATGGCTACACCTTC.

The chain carries TRBV19 and TRBJ2-2, with 8 positions matching TRBD2. V shed 6 bases and J 7 bases; nucleotides not matched to a gene: 13. Germline CDR1 is LNHDA and CDR2 is SQIVND (reference sequence). This CDR3 region has 16 residues. The CDR3 DNA is TGTGCCAGTAGGAACCTAGCGGGTAGTTGGATCGGGGAGCTGTTTTTT. Protein: CASRNLAGSWIGELFF.

The CDR3 protein is CASSRPGQGTYEQYF. The CDR3 DNA sequence: TGTGCCAGCAGCCGTCCAGGACAGGGGACCTACGAGCAGTACTTC. V is TRBV27 and J is TRBJ2-7, with TRBD1 matching 9 bases. The germline V gene has CDR1 MNHEY and CDR2 SMNVEV (reference sequence). After removal of 6 bases from V and 2 bases from J, the junction contained 8 bases not matched to a gene. This CDR3 is built from 15 residues.

The V gene is TRBV29-1, the J gene TRBJ2-3; possible D gene TRBD2, 7 bases. Per the germline V gene, CDR1 is SQVTM and CDR2 is ANQGSEA. CDR3 length: 15 residues. Trimming took 1 base from V and 6 from J, leaving 17 bases between them. CDR3: CSVEGVGGGSDTQYF. The CDR3 DNA follows: TGCAGCGTTGAAGGGGTGGGAGGGGGGTCGGATACGCAGTATTTT.

This clone was seen a handful of times. This chain links TRBV5-1 with TRBJ2-3; 8 bases match TRBD2. This CDR3 contains 17 residues. V trimming: 5 bases; J trimming: 2 bases; junction bases outside the gene matches: 13. CDR1 and CDR2 (germline): SGHRS, YFSETQ. This CDR3 reads CASSPPGAGGFTDTQYF. The CDR3 region has the DNA TGCGCCAGCAGTCCGCCGGGGGCGGGAGGCTTCACAGATACGCAGTATTTT.

This chain connects TRBV5-1 to TRBJ1-5, with D possibly being TRBD1 (6 bases). The V end was cut by 4 bases, the J end by 3 bases, with 17 bases between. Germline V CDR1 and CDR2: SGHRS, YFSETQ. The CDR3 is 16 amino acids. In DNA, the CDR3 is TGCGCCAGCAGCGTCGGAACGACAGGTACCAATCAGCCCCAGCATTTT. Translating gives CASSVGTTGTNQPQHF.

The genes are TRBV21-1 and TRBJ2-7; the DNA was not used to check the table's D call, TRBD1. TRBV21-1 is recorded as a pseudogene. The CDR3 runs to 15 residues. The CDR3 is CASSTRQGLSYEQYF. The DNA for the CDR3 is TGTGCCAGCAGCACACGACAGGGGCTCTCCTACGAGCAGTACTTC.

The chain couples TRBV25-1 to TRBJ1-1; TRBD1 matches at 11 bases. V was clipped by 8 bases and J by 5 bases; unmatched bases: 10. The CDR3 is 15 amino acids. Germline CDR1 MGHDK, CDR2 SYGVNS. The CDR3 loop reads CASSTGTGGGTEAFF. In DNA form, the CDR3 reads TGTGCCAGCTCTACCGGGACAGGGGGTGGTACTGAAGCTTTCTTT. Full variable domain (rest looked up from reference TRBV25-1 and TRBJ1-1): EADIYQTPRYLVIGTGKKITLECSQTMGHDKMYWYQQDPGMELHLIHYSYGVNSTEKGDLSSESTVSRIRTEHFPLTLESARPSHTSQYLCASSTGTGGGTEAFFGQGTRLTVV.

The genes are TRBV18 and TRBJ2-7; the D gene is possibly TRBD2 (5 bases). The CDR3 has 18 residues. Per the germline V gene, CDR1 is KGHSH and CDR2 is LQKENI. Trimming pared 2 bases from V and 0 bases from J, leaving 20 bases between. CDR3 protein: CASSPIRPSGISSYEQYF. The CDR3 nucleotides read TGTGCCAGCTCACCAATAAGGCCGAGCGGCATTAGCTCCTACGAGCAGTACTTC.

This chain uses TRBV6-6 with TRBJ2-5; 7 positions agree with TRBD1. Trimming cost V 5 bases and J 0 bases; bases outside gene matches: 6. CDR1 and CDR2 (germline): MNHNY, SVGAGI (reference sequence). The CDR3 length is 15 residues. CDR3 DNA: TGTGCCAGCAGTCCCCCGGGACAGAACCAAGAGACCCAGTACTTC. Translation gives CASSPPGQNQETQYF.

The chain uses TRBV9 and TRBJ2-3, with TRBD2 identical over 11 bases. With 3 bases clipped from V and 6 bases from J, the junction kept 9 bases outside the gene matches. This CDR3 has 16 amino acids. CDR1 is SGDLS, CDR2 YYNGEE, per germline. CDR3 in DNA: TGTGCCAGCAGCGCGGGACTAGCGGTCCGGGGCGATACGCAGTATTTT. The encoded protein is CASSAGLAVRGDTQYF.

In DNA form, the CDR3 reads TGTGCCATCAGCGGAGGAAAGATGACTAGCGGGAGGTGGAGCACAGATACGCAGTATTTT. It encodes CAISGGKMTSGRWSTDTQYF. The chain has TRBV10-3 and TRBJ2-3, with TRBD2 matching over 13 bases. The V gene's germline CDR1 is ENHRY and CDR2 SYGVKD. The junction had 15 bases not matched to a gene; V was cut back by 6 bases and J by 0 bases. This CDR3 has 20 residues.

The genes are TRBV5-8 and TRBJ2-1; TRBD2 agrees at 16 bases. Germline values: CDR1 SGHTS, CDR2 YDEGEE. Germline trimming cut 4 bases from V and 9 bases from J; bases unmatched to any gene: 7. The CDR3 is 16 residues long. The CDR3 sequence is CASSPGTSGRDGEQFF. CDR3 DNA: TGTGCCAGCAGCCCCGGGACTAGCGGGAGGGACGGTGAGCAGTTCTTC.

J is TRBJ2-7 and V is TRBV14; 7 bases align to TRBD2. Germline CDR1 reads SGHDN; CDR2 reads FVKESK. J was trimmed by 3 bases and V by 3 bases; bases with no gene match: 5. The CDR3 totals 14 residues. CDR3 in DNA: TGTGCCAGCAGCCACCCGGGGAGGGGCTACGAGCAGTACTTC. It codes for CASSHPGRGYEQYF.

CDR3 amino acids: CASSQSPGTARREQYF. CDR3 nucleotide sequence: TGCGCCAGCAGTCAGTCTCCCGGTACAGCCAGGAGGGAGCAGTACTTC. The chain recombines TRBV23-1 with TRBJ2-7, with TRBD2 as a possible D gene (5 bases). TRBV23-1 is flagged as an ORF with uncertain function. CDR3 size: 16 residues. Trimming left V 3 bases short and J 7 bases short, with 22 bases between.

This sequence joins TRBV20-1 and TRBJ2-5, with D uncertain. With 5 bases removed from V and 0 bases from J, the gap between germline ends came to 4 bases. The germline gives CDR1 DFQATT, CDR2 SNEGSKA (reference sequence). The CDR3 extends over 11 amino acids. CDR3: CSAPDQETQYF. The CDR3 DNA reads TGCAGTGCTCCGGACCAAGAGACCCAGTACTTC.

The gene calls are TRBV11-2 and TRBJ1-1; D unresolved. Per the germline V gene, CDR1 is SGHAT and CDR2 is FQNNGV. The CDR3 is 13 residues long. V lost 4 bases and J 8 bases, leaving 14 bases between the germline ends. DNA for the CDR3: TGTGCCAGCAGCTCACGTTTAGAACCCGAAGCTTTCTTT. Translation: CASSSRLEPEAFF.